This passage covers 16 T cell receptor beta chains from one sample sequenced in a study of blood T cell repertoires in COVID-19. TCRdb's table, derived via immunoSEQ multiplex PCR, lists solely in-frame clones and lacks some. The sample includes 60,000 or so clones, 89% of them seen just once. Sequenced: peripheral blood. These receptor sequences come from a woman aged 60 to 75 with active COVID-19.

The chain combines TRBV14 with TRBJ1-1, with D uncertain. CDR3 length: 13 residues. The V end lost 3 bases, the J end lost 1 base, and 6 bases lay between the germline ends. Germline V gene lookup returns CDR1 SGHDN and CDR2 FVKESK. CDR3 region: CASSQPGNTEAFF. CDR3 DNA sequence: TGTGCCAGCAGCCAGCCAGGGAACACTGAAGCTTTCTTT.

This clone was recorded only once. J is TRBJ1-6 and V is TRBV18, with 7 bases identical to TRBD1. With 5 bases clipped from V and 7 bases from J, the junction kept 14 bases outside the gene matches. This CDR3 has 17 residues. The germline gives CDR1 KGHSH, CDR2 LQKENI. The CDR3: CASSSRRSQGSNSPLHF. The CDR3 DNA is TGTGCCAGCTCATCTCGCCGCTCACAGGGGTCGAATTCACCCCTCCACTTT.

V is TRBV19 and J is TRBJ1-5; 8 bases align to TRBD1. V was pared by 6 bases and J by 6 bases, with 13 bases of the junction left unmatched. Per germline, CDR1 LNHDA and CDR2 SQIVND (reference sequence). CDR3 size: 16 residues. The DNA of the CDR3 is TGTGCCAGTAGCTATACCGGGACAGGTAACCCTCAGCCCCAGCATTTT. As protein: CASSYTGTGNPQPQHF.

The chain uses TRBV11-2 and TRBJ1-6, with TRBD1 identical over 8 bases. Germline V gene data show CDR1 as SGHAT and CDR2 as FQNNGV. V was pared by 1 base and J by 13 bases, with 21 bases of the junction left unmatched. This CDR3 region has 19 residues. CDR3 nucleotides: TGTGCCAGCAGCTTAGGGACAGGGACATACCCATCCCTGATAAAGCCCCTCCACTTT. Protein product: CASSLGTGTYPSLIKPLHF. The full variable domain, completed using reference TRBV11-2 and TRBJ1-6, is EAGVAQSPRYKIIEKRQSVAFWCNPISGHATLYWYQQILGQGPKLLIQFQNNGVVDDSQLPKDRFSAERLKGVDSTLKIQPAKLEDSAVYLCASSLGTGTYPSLIKPLHFGNGTRLTVT.

The chain joins TRBV5-4 to TRBJ2-1; 10 positions agree with TRBD1. The J segment lost 3 bases and the V segment lost 2 bases, leaving 2 bases of the junction unmatched. CDR3 size: 15 residues. Per the germline V gene, CDR1 is SGHNT and CDR2 is YYREEE (reference sequence). The CDR3 coding sequence is TGTGCCAGCAGCTTCAGGGACAGGGGCTACAATGAGCAGTTCTTC. Its translation: CASSFRDRGYNEQFF.

This clone came up a few times. The chain couples TRBV19 to TRBJ1-2; the D gene is possibly TRBD1 (5 bases). The CDR3 length is 14 residues. Trimming removed 4 bases at V and 4 bases at J, with 13 bases between. Germline V gives CDR1 LNHDA, CDR2 SQIVND (reference sequence). This chain's CDR3 is CASSTLSGIYGYTF. The CDR3 DNA follows: TGTGCCAGTAGTACCCTCTCAGGGATCTATGGCTACACCTTC.

The chain carries TRBV7-9 and TRBJ2-7, with 8 positions matching TRBD1. Trimming at V came to 6 bases and at J to 1 base, leaving 5 bases not matched to a gene. Germline V lookup: CDR1 SEHNR, CDR2 FQNEAQ (reference sequence). The CDR3 covers 14 residues. The CDR3 nucleotides are TGTGCCAGCAGTCGGACAGGGATGTCCTACGAGCAGTACTTC. It specifies CASSRTGMSYEQYF.

This rearrangement joins TRBV18 to TRBJ1-2; D is possibly TRBD1 (5 bases). This CDR3 has 14 residues. The ends were cut back, 2 bases at V and 5 bases at J, with 12 bases in the middle. CDR1 and CDR2 (germline): KGHSH, LQKENI. Written as DNA, the CDR3 is TGTGCCAGCTCACCAATAGGGGCGCGATATGGCTACACCTTC. It encodes CASSPIGARYGYTF.

V usage is TRBV6-5 and J usage is TRBJ1-1; D is uncertain. With 4 bases removed from V and 5 bases from J, the gap between germline ends came to 11 bases. CDR1 MNHEY and CDR2 SVGAGI come from the germline V gene. The CDR3 is made up of 13 amino acids. The DNA for the CDR3 is TGTGCCAGCAGTTTTACATGGAGAACTGAAGCTTTCTTT. Protein: CASSFTWRTEAFF.

The J gene is TRBJ1-1, the V gene TRBV7-9, with D possibly matching TRBD1 (5 bases). CDR1 SEHNR and CDR2 FQNEAQ come from the germline V gene (reference sequence). V was trimmed by 4 bases and J by 6 bases, leaving 6 bases between them. This CDR3 region has 11 residues. The CDR3 sequence is CASSWGAEAFF. The CDR3 bases are TGTGCCAGCAGCTGGGGGGCTGAAGCTTTCTTT.

The CDR3 protein is CATTTRESNYGYTF. Written as DNA, the CDR3 is TGTGCCACTACAACCCGGGAATCTAACTATGGCTACACCTTC. The genes are TRBV19 and TRBJ1-2; D gene ambiguous. Germline CDR1 LNHDA, CDR2 SQIVND (reference sequence). The length of the CDR3 is 14 residues. V was trimmed by 10 bases and J by 0 bases, leaving 15 bases between them.

The chain combines TRBV9 with TRBJ1-6; 7 bases map to TRBD1. V gave up 3 bases and J gave up 8 bases; unmatched junction bases: 5. The CDR3 is 14 residues long. Germline V gene sequence: CDR1 SGDLS, CDR2 YYNGEE. The CDR3 sequence is CASSGGTVDSPLHF. CDR3 sequence (DNA): TGTGCCAGCAGCGGTGGGACAGTCGATTCACCCCTCCACTTT.

The V gene is TRBV24-1, the J gene TRBJ2-5; D unresolved. V was cut by 3 bases and J by 5 bases, with 9 bases left in between. CDR1 is KGHDR, CDR2 SFDVKD, per germline. The CDR3 consists of 13 residues. In nucleotides, the CDR3 is TGTGCCACCAGTGATGGTGGAGTCGAGACCCAGTACTTC. It is translated as CATSDGGVETQYF.

The rearrangement uses TRBV3-1 (or the pseudogene TRBV3-2) and TRBJ2-2, with TRBD1 matching over 8 bases. V lost 6 bases to trimming and J lost 1 base; unmatched junction nucleotides: 7. Germline V CDR1 and CDR2: LGHDT, YNNKEL (reference sequence). The CDR3 runs 16 residues. DNA of the CDR3: TGTGCCAGCAGTTTTGGACAGGGCGGGAACACCGGGGAGCTGTTTTTT. Its translation: CASSFGQGGNTGELFF.

V and J are TRBV7-2 and TRBJ1-1; a weak D match, TRBD1 (6 bases). V was cut by 5 bases and J by 5 bases, with 15 bases left in between. The CDR3 contains 14 residues. CDR1 SGHTA and CDR2 FQGNSA come from the germline V gene. CDR3 DNA: TGTGCCAGCAGCCCGCAGGGGCGACGGACTGAAGCTTTCTTT. This translates into CASSPQGRRTEAFF.

This clone was detected a few times. The V call is TRBV7-9, the J call TRBJ2-7; TRBD1 might be the D (6 bases). CDR1 SEHNR and CDR2 FQNEAQ come from the germline V gene (reference sequence). This CDR3 is 15 amino acids long. V lost 2 bases, J lost 4 bases, and 15 bases lay in between. The CDR3 nucleotides are TGTGCCAGCAGCTTATCAGGGGTCGAGACTTACGAGCAGTACTTC. Protein: CASSLSGVETYEQYF.